Sequencing of this T cell receptor beta chain was carried out in a study of T-cell reconstitution after alpha-beta-depleted transplantation in children. Unique molecular identifiers were used to barcode this TCRbeta library. TCRdb fed the PCR reads into MiXCR, producing one record per CDR3 protein. The sample carries more than 150,000 distinct CDR3 sequences, approximately 15% recorded once. Germline CDR1 and CDR2: SGHAT and FQNNGV. The trim removed 6 bases at V and 3 bases at J, leaving 7 bases unmatched. This CDR3 is built from 15 residues. The clonotype was recovered from a human donor who donated a stem cell graft to a child with acute lymphoblastic leukemia. Sequences were derived from PBMCs from the stem cell graft donor, sampled from the stem cell graft. V is TRBV11-2 and J is TRBJ2-3, with 9 bases aligning to TRBD1. CDR3 nucleotides: TGTGCCAGCAGTTCCGGACAGGGGAGGACAGATACGCAGTATTTT. It codes for CASSSGQGRTDTQYF.